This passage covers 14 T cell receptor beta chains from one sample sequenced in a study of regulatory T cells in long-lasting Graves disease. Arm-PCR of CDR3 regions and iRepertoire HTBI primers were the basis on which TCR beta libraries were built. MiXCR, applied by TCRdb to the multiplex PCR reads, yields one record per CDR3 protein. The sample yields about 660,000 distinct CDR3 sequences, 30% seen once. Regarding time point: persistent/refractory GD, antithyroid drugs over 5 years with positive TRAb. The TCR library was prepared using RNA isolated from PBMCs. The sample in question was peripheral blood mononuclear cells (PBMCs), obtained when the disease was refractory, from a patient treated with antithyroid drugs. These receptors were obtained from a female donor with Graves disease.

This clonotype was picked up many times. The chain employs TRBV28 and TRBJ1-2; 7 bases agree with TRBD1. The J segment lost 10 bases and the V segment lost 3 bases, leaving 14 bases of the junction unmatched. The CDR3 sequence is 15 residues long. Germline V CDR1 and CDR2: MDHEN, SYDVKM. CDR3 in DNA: TGTGCCAGCAGTTTCCAACAGGGGCTCGGTGACCTCTACACCTTC. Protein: CASSFQQGLGDLYTF.

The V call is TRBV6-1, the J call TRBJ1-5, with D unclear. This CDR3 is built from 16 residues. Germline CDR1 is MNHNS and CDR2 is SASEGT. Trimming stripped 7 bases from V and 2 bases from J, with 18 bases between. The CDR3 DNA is TGTGCCAGCACCTACCGACCGTCTCGAGGCAATCAGCCCCAGCATTTT. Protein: CASTYRPSRGNQPQHF.

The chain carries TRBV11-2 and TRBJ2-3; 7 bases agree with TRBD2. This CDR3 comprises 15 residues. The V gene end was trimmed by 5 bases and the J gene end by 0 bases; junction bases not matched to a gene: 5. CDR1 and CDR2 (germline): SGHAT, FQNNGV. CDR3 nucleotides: TGTGCCAGCAGCCTCATGCGGGGGAGCACAGATACGCAGTATTTT. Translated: CASSLMRGSTDTQYF.

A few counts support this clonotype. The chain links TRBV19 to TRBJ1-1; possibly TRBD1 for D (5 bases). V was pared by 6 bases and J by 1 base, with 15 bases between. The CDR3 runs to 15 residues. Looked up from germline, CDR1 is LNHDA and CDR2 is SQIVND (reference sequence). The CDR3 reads CASSVTGTGNTEAFF. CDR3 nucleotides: TGTGCCAGTAGCGTAACCGGGACGGGGAACACTGAAGCTTTCTTT.

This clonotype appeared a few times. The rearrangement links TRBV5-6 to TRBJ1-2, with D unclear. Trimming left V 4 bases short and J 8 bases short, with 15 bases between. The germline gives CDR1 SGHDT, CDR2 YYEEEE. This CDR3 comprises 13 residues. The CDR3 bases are TGTGCCAGCAGCCCTGTTCCAGCAGGAGGCTACACCTTC. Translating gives CASSPVPAGGYTF.

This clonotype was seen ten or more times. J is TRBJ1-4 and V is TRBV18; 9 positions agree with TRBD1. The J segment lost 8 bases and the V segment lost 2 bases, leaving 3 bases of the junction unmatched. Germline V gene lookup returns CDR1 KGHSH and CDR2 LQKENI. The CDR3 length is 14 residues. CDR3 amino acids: CASSPTTGGEKLFF. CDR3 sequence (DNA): TGTGCCAGCTCACCAACGACAGGGGGGGAAAAACTGTTTTTT.

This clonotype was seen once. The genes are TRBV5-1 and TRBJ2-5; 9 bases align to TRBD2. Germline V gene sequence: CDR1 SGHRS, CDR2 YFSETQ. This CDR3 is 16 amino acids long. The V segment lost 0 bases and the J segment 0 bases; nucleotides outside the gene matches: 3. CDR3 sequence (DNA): TGCGCCAGCAGCTTGGATCCTAGCGGGAACCAAGAGACCCAGTACTTC. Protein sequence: CASSLDPSGNQETQYF.

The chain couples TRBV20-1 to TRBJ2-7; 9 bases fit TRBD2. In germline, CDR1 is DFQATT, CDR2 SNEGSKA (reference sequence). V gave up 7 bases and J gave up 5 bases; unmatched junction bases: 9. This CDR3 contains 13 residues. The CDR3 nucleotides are TGCAGTGGGGGCGGGAGGGCCGTGCACGAGCAGTACTTC. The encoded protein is CSGGGRAVHEQYF.

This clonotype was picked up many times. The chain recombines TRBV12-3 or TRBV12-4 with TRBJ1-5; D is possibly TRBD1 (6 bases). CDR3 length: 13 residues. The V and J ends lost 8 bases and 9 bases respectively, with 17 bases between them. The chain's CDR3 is CASGLGQQGPQHF. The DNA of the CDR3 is TGTGCCAGCGGACTAGGACAGCAGGGGCCCCAGCATTTT.

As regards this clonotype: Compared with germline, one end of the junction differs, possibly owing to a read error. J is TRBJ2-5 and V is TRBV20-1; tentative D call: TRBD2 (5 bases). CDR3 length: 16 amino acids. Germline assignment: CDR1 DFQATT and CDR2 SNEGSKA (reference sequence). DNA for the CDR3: TGCAGTGCTGGAGATCGGCTAGCTCTCGTCCGAGAGACCCAGTACTTC. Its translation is CSAGDRLALVRETQYF.

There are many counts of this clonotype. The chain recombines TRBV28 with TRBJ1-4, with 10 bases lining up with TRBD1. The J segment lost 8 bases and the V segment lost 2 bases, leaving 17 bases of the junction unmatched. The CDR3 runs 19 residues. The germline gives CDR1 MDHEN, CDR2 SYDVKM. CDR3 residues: CASSLAHHGTGDKKEKLFF. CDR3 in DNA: TGTGCCAGCAGTTTAGCCCACCACGGGACAGGGGACAAAAAAGAAAAACTGTTTTTT. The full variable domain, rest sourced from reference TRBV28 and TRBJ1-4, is DVKVTQSSRYLVKRTGEKVFLECVQDMDHENMFWYRQDPGLGLRLIYFSYDVKMKEKGDIPEGYSVSREKKERFSLILESASTNQTSMYLCASSLAHHGTGDKKEKLFFGSGTQLSVL.

The CDR3 DNA is TGTGCCAGCAGCCCCGGGACAGGGCTATGGAACACTGAAGCTTTCTTT. Its protein is CASSPGTGLWNTEAFF. The rearrangement uses TRBV3-1 and TRBJ1-1; 9 bases fit TRBD1. The CDR3 extends over 16 amino acids. Trimming removed 4 bases from V and 1 base from J; junction bases left unmatched: 7. Germline V gene lookup returns CDR1 LGHDT and CDR2 YNNKEL (reference sequence). Combining the CDR3 with reference TRBV3-1 and TRBJ1-1 gives the whole variable domain DTAVSQTPKYLVTQMGNDKSIKCEQNLGHDTMYWYKQDSKKFLKIMFSYNNKELIINETVPNRFSPKSPDKAHLNLHINSLELGDSAVYFCASSPGTGLWNTEAFFGQGTRLTVV.

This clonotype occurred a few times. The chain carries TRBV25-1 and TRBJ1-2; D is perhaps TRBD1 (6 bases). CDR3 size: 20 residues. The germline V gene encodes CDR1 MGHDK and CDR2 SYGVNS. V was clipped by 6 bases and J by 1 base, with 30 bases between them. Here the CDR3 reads CASSAPMIDRWGILNYGYTF. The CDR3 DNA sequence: TGTGCCAGCAGCGCTCCGATGATCGACAGGTGGGGGATCCTTAACTATGGCTACACCTTC.

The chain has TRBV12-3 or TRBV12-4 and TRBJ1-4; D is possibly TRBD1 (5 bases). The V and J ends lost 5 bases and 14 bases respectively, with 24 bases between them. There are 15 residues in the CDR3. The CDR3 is CASSTLDGALGRLFF. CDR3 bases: TGTGCCAGCAGTACCCTGGACGGGGCCCTAGGTCGCCTGTTTTTT.